This record concerns one TCR beta chain sequence. Its specificity is not known. This table comes from immunoSEQ multiplex PCR, and its TCRdb copy is limited to in-frame clones, with some not included. The sample holds some 180,000 clones, roughly nine tenths seen once. The germline gives CDR1 MNHEY, CDR2 SVGEGT. This CDR3 is 15 amino acids long. V lost 5 bases and J lost 4, with 14 bases in between. This sample was taken from a study of Ad26.COV2.S vaccination and SARS-CoV-2 variants. Study results and caveats: Total T cell responses were possibly underestimated by TCR breadth and depth analyses. Placebo and vaccine recipients had non-spike TCR breadth that was similar. The placebo group had lower spike-specific TCR breadth than the vaccine recipients did. After vaccination, substantial breadth of spike-specific CD8+ and CD4+ responses was reported.

The sequence was obtained from a human donor who had recovered from COVID-19. This rearrangement joins TRBV6-2 or TRBV6-3 to TRBJ2-2; D uncertain. Source: peripheral blood, taken after recovery from COVID-19. The CDR3 DNA is TGTGCCAGCAGTCTTCTAGTCATCCCCACCGGGGAGCTGTTTTTT. Translation: CASSLLVIPTGELFF.